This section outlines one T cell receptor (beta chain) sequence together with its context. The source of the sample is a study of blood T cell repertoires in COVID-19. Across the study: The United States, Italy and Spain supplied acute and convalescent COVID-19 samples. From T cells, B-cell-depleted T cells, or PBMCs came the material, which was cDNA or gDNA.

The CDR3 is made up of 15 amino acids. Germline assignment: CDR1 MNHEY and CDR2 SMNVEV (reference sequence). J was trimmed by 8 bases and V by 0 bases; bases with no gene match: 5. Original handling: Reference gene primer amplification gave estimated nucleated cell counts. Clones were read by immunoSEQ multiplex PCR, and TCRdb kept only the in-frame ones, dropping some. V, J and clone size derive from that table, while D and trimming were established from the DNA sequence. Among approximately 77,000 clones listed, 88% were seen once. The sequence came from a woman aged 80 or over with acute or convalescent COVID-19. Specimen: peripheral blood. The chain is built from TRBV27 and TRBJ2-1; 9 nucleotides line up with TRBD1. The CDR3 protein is CASSLSGQGFYEQFF. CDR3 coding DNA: TGTGCCAGCAGTTTATCGGGACAGGGTTTCTATGAGCAGTTCTTC.